This TCR beta chain was documented in a study of T cell changes during pregnancy in multiple sclerosis. TCRdb's copy holds only in-frame clones and misses some; the assay was immunoSEQ multiplex PCR. Found here are 35,000 to 55,000 clones, more than 85% of them singletons; the top ten hold 2% to 2.5%. Sequences were derived from peripheral blood, sampled in the third trimester of pregnancy. This clonotype was obtained from a female donor with multiple sclerosis, enrolled in a pregnancy study.

The CDR3 DNA reads TGTGCCAGCAGCCTCTACTCGGGACTAGCGGGAGGTGAGCAGTTCTTC. The encoded protein is CASSLYSGLAGGEQFF. V usage is TRBV11-2 and J usage is TRBJ2-1; TRBD2 agrees at 15 bases. The CDR3 has 16 amino acids. Germline V lookup: CDR1 SGHAT, CDR2 FQNNGV. V was pared by 5 bases and J by 9 bases, with 8 bases of the junction left unmatched.